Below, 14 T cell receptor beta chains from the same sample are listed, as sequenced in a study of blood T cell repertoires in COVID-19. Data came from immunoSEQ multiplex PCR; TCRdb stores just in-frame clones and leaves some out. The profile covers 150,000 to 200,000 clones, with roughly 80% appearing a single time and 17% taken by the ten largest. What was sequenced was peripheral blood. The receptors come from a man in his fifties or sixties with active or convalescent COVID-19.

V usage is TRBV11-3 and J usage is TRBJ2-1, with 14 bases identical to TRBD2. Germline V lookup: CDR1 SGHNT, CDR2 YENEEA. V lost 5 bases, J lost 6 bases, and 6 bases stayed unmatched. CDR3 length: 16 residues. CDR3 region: CASSPRGLAGVNEQFF. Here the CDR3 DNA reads TGTGCCAGCAGCCCGCGGGGACTAGCGGGAGTCAATGAGCAGTTCTTC.

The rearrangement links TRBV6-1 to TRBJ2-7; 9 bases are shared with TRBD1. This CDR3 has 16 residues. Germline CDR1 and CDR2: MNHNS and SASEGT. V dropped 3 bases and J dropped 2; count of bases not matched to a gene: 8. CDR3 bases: TGTGCCAGCAGTGATACCGGGACAGGGTGGACCTACGAGCAGTACTTC. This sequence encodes CASSDTGTGWTYEQYF.

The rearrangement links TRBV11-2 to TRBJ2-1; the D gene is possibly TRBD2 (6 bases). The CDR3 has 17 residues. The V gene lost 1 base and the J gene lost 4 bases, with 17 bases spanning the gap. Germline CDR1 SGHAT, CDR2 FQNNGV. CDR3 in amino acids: CASSLVSPGLSYNEQFF. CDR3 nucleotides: TGTGCCAGCAGCTTAGTCTCGCCGGGACTCTCATACAATGAGCAGTTCTTC.

The CDR3 region has the DNA TGTGCCTGGACTATGAGGGATACGCAGTATTTT. Its protein product is CAWTMRDTQYF. The chain links TRBV30 to TRBJ2-3; D is undetermined. Germline CDR1 and CDR2: GTSNPN and SVGIG (reference sequence). V lost 4 bases and J lost 6, with 8 bases in between. CDR3 size: 11 residues.

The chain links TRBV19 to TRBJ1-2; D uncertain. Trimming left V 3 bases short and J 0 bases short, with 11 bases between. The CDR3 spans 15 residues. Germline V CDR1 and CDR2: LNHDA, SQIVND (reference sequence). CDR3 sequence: CASSMGALTNYGYTF. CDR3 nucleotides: TGTGCCAGTAGTATGGGAGCCCTGACTAACTATGGCTACACCTTC. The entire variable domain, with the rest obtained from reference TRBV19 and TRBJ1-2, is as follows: DGGITQSPKYLFRKEGQNVTLSCEQNLNHDAMYWYRQDPGQGLRLIYYSQIVNDFQKGDIAEGYSVSREKKESFPLTVTSAQKNPTAFYLCASSMGALTNYGYTFGSGTRLTVV.

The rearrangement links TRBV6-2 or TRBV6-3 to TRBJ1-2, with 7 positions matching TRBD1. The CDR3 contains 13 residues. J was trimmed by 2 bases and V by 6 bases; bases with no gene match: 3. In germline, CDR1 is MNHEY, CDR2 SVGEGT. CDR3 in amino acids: CASSRQGNYGYTF. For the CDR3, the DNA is TGTGCCAGCAGCCGACAGGGCAACTATGGCTACACCTTC.

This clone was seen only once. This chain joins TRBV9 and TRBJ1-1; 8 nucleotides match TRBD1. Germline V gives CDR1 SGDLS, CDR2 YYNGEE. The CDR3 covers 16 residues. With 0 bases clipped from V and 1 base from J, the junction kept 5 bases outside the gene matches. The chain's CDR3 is CASSVGIGTGNTEAFF. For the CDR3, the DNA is TGTGCCAGCAGCGTAGGAATTGGGACAGGGAACACTGAAGCTTTCTTT.

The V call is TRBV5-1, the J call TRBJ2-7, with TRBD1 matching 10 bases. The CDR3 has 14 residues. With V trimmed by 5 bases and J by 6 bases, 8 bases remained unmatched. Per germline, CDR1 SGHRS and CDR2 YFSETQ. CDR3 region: CASRREGTGVEQYF. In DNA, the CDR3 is TGCGCCAGCAGACGGGAGGGGACAGGGGTCGAGCAGTACTTC.

This chain's CDR3 is CATGVQSYGYTF. The CDR3 nucleotides are TGTGCCACCGGAGTTCAGTCCTATGGCTACACCTTC. This sequence joins TRBV6-6 and TRBJ1-2; unclear D gene. The V and J ends lost 10 bases and 4 bases respectively, with 13 bases between them. Per the germline V gene, CDR1 is MNHNY and CDR2 is SVGAGI (reference sequence). The CDR3 runs 12 residues.

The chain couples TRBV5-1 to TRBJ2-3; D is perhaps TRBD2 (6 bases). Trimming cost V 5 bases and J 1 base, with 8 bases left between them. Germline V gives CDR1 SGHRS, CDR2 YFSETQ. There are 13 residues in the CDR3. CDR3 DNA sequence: TGCGCCAGCAGGCGGGGTCGCACAGATACGCAGTATTTT. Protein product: CASRRGRTDTQYF.

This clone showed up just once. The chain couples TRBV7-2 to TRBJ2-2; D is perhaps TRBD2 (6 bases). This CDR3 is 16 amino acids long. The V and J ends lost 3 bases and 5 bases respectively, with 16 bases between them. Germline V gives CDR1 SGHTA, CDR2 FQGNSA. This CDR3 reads CASSFRLELRTGELFF. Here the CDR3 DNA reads TGTGCCAGCAGCTTCCGACTAGAATTGAGGACCGGGGAGCTGTTTTTT.

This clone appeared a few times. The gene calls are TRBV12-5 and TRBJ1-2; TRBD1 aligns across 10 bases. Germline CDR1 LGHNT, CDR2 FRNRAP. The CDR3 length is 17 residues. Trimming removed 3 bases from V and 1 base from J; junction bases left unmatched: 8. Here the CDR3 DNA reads TGTGCTAGTGGTTTCGGTTTAGGGACAGGGGTTAACTATGGCTACACCTTC. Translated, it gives CASGFGLGTGVNYGYTF.

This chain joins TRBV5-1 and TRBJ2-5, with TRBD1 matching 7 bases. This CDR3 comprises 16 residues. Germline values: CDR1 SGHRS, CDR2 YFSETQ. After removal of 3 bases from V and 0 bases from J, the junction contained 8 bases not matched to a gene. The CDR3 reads CASSSSMRGHQETQYF. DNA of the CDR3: TGCGCCAGCAGCTCATCGATGAGGGGGCACCAAGAGACCCAGTACTTC.

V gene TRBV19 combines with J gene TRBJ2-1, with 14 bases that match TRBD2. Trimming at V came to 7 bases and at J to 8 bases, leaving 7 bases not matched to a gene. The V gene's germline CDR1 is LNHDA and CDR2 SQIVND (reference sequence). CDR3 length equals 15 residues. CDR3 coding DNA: TGTGCCAGTACCAAGACTAGCGGGAGGGTCGATGAGCAGTTCTTC. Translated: CASTKTSGRVDEQFF.